This T cell receptor (beta chain) stems from a study of OX40 agonist ivuxolimab in advanced cancers. Some clones are missing from TCRdb's copy, which holds only in-frame ones; the method was immunoSEQ multiplex PCR. The sample holds 40,000 or so clones, 65% to 90% seen once. Whole-study results and caveats: The study did not work out the antigen specificity of the expanded peripheral T cells.

After removal of 4 bases from V and 4 bases from J, the junction contained 4 bases not matched to a gene. Germline assignment: CDR1 SGHTA and CDR2 FQGTGA. CDR3 length: 14 amino acids. A few counts support this clone. Its antigen is not known. Patients who had autoimmune disease history or got systemic immunosuppression were left out. The V gene is TRBV7-3, the J gene TRBJ2-1; 7 bases fit TRBD1. The starting material was CD4+ or CD8+ T cells sorted from blood, obtained in a trial of the OX40 agonist ivuxolimab. The clonotype originates from an adult with an advanced solid tumor such as melanoma, head and neck, liver or kidney cancer. CDR3 nucleotides: TGTGCCAGCAGCTCAGGGGGTAGTTACAATGAGCAGTTCTTC. Amino acid sequence: CASSSGGSYNEQFF.